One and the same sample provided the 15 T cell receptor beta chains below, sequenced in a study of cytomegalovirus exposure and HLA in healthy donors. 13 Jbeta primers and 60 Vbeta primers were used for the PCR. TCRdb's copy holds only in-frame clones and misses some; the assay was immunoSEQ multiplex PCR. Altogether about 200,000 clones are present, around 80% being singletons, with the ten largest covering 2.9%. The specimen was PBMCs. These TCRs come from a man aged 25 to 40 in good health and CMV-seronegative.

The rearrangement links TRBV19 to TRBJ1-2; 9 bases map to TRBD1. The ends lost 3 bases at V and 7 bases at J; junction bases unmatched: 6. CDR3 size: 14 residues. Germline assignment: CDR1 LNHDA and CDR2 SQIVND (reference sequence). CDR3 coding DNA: TGTGCCAGTAGTATGAGAAGGACAGGGGTTGGCTACACCTTC. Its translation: CASSMRRTGVGYTF.

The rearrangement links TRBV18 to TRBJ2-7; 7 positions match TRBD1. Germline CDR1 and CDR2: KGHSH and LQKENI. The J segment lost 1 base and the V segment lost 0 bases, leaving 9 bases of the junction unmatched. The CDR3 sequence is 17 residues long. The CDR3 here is CASSPPWTGTPSYEQYF. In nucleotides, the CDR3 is TGTGCCAGCTCACCACCTTGGACAGGTACCCCTTCCTACGAGCAGTACTTC.

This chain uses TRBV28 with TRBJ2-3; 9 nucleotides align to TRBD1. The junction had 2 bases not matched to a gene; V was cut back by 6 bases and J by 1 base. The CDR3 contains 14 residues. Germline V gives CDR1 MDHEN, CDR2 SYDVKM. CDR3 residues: CASSWTGGTDTQYF. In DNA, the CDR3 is TGTGCCAGCAGCTGGACAGGGGGCACAGATACGCAGTATTTT.

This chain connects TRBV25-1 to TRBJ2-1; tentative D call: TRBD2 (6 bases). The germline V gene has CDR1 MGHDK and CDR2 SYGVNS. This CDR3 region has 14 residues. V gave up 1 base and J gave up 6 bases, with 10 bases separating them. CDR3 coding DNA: TGTGCCAGCAGTGAATGGAGGGGCCCCAATGAGCAGTTCTTC. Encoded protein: CASSEWRGPNEQFF.

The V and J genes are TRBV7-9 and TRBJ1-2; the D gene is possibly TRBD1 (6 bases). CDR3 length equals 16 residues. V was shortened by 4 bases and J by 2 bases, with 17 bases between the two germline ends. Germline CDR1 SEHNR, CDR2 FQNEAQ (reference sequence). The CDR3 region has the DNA TGTGCCAGCAGCTCGGTTCCGGGGGGCCCGAACTATGGCTACACCTTC. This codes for CASSSVPGGPNYGYTF.

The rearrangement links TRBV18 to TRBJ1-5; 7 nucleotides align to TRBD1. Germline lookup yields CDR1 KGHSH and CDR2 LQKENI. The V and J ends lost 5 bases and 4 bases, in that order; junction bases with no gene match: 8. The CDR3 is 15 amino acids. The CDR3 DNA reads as TGTGCCAGCTCAGACCCTGACAGGGAAAATCAGCCCCAGCATTTT. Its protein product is CASSDPDRENQPQHF.

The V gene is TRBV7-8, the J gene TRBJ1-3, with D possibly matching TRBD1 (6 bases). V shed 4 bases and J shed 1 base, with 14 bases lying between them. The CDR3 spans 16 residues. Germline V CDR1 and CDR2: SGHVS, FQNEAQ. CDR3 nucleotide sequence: TGTGCCAGCAGCTACTATCTTGGGACATCTGGAAACACCATATATTTT. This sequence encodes CASSYYLGTSGNTIYF.

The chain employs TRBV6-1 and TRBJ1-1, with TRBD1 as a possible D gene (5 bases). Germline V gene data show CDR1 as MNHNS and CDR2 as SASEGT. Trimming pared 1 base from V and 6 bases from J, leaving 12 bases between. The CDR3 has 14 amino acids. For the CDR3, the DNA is TGTGCCAGCAGTGAAGGATTAAGGGGCTCTGAAGCTTTCTTT. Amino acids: CASSEGLRGSEAFF.

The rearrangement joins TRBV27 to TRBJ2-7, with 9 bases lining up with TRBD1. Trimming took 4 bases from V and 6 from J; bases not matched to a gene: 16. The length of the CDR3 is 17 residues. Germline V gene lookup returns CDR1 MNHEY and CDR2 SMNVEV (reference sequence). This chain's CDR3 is CASSSSLTGTGMREQYF. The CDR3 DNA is TGTGCCAGCAGTTCCTCCCTAACCGGGACAGGGATGCGCGAGCAGTACTTC.

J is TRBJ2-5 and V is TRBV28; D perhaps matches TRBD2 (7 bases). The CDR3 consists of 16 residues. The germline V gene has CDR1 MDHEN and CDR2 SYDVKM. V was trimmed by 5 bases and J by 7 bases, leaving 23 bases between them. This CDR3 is CASSESPLAGARTQYF. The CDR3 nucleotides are TGTGCCAGCAGTGAATCCCCTTTGGCGGGGGCTCGGACCCAGTACTTC.

This chain's CDR3 is CASSVDGGEAGELFF. For the CDR3, the DNA is TGTGCCAGCAGCGTGGACGGGGGGGAGGCCGGGGAGCTGTTTTTT. The chain has TRBV9 and TRBJ2-2; TRBD2 agrees at 8 bases. The CDR3 is 15 amino acids. Germline CDR1 reads SGDLS; CDR2 reads YYNGEE. The V and J ends lost 2 bases and 6 bases, in that order; junction bases with no gene match: 6.

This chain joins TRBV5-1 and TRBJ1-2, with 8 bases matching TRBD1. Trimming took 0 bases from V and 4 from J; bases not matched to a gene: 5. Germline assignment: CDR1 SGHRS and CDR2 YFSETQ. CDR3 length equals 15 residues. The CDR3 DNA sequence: TGCGCCAGCAGCTTGGTTTCCGGGACAGGCTATGGCTACACCTTC. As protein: CASSLVSGTGYGYTF.

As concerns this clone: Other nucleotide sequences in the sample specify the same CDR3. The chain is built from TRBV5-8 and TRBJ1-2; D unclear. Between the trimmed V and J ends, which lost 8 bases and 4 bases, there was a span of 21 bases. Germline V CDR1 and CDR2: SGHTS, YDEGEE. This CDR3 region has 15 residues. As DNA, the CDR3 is TGTGCCAGTGAACCCGGACTCAACACGCCCTATGGCTACACCTTC. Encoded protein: CASEPGLNTPYGYTF.

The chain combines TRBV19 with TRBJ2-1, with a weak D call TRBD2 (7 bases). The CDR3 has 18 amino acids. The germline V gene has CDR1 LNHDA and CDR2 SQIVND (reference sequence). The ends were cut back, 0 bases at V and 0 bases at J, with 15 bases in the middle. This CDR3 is CASSIEAQGTTSYNEQFF. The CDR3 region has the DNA TGTGCCAGTAGTATAGAGGCGCAGGGGACTACCTCCTACAATGAGCAGTTCTTC.

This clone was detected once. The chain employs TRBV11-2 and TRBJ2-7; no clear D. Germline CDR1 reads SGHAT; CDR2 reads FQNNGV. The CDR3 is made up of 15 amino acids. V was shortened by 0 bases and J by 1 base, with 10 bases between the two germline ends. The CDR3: CASSLDPSYSYEQYF. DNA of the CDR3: TGTGCCAGCAGCTTAGATCCGAGCTATTCCTACGAGCAGTACTTC.